These 28 T cell receptor beta chains came from one sample sequenced in a study of blood T cell repertoires in COVID-19. Sequencing used immunoSEQ multiplex PCR; TCRdb keeps in-frame clones, though not all of them. The sample comprises about 300,000 clones, approximately 90% of which are singletons, and 6.3% rests with the top ten. Sequencing was performed on peripheral blood. These receptors all stem from a woman between 50 and 59 years old with COVID-19, enrolled during active disease.

CDR3 sequence reads: CASSQLAGSYNEQFF. CDR3 bases: TGTGCCAGCAGCCAGCTAGCGGGATCCTACAATGAGCAGTTCTTC. The rearrangement uses TRBV6-4 and TRBJ2-1; TRBD2 aligns across 9 bases. The J segment lost 1 base and the V segment lost 6 bases, leaving 4 bases of the junction unmatched. Germline values: CDR1 MRHNA, CDR2 SNTAGT. The CDR3 is 15 amino acids.

This chain links TRBV30 with TRBJ2-7; TRBD2 agrees at 11 bases. After removal of 8 bases from V and 6 bases from J, the junction contained 6 bases not matched to a gene. CDR3 size: 12 residues. Germline-derived CDR1 and CDR2 are GTSNPN and SVGIG (reference sequence). The chain's CDR3 is CAGTSGAPEQYF. CDR3 nucleotide sequence: TGTGCCGGGACTAGCGGTGCCCCCGAGCAGTACTTC.

This clone appeared once. The V and J genes are TRBV7-9 and TRBJ2-7, with 7 bases identical to TRBD2. Germline assignment: CDR1 SEHNR and CDR2 FQNEAQ (reference sequence). Trimming cost V 2 bases and J 6 bases; bases outside gene matches: 7. This CDR3 has 14 amino acids. The CDR3 DNA sequence: TGTGCCAGCAGCTTAACCCACCCGGGGGGCGAGCAGTACTTC. Translating gives CASSLTHPGGEQYF.

This clone was seen only a few times. The V and J genes are TRBV24-1 and TRBJ1-1, with TRBD1 matching 8 bases. V trimming: 2 bases; J trimming: 1 base; junction bases outside the gene matches: 8. Germline lookup yields CDR1 KGHDR and CDR2 SFDVKD. The CDR3 is 17 amino acids. The CDR3 coding sequence is TGTGCCACCAGTGATTCCCGGACAGGGAGTGGGAACACTGAAGCTTTCTTT. It yields the protein CATSDSRTGSGNTEAFF.

This chain joins TRBV20-1 and TRBJ1-1; TRBD1 is a possible D gene (5 bases). This CDR3 has 11 amino acids. Germline lookup yields CDR1 DFQATT and CDR2 SNEGSKA (reference sequence). V lost 6 bases to trimming and J lost 1 base, with 6 bases between them. CDR3 loop: CSADKNTEAFF. For the CDR3, the DNA is TGCAGTGCGGACAAGAACACTGAAGCTTTCTTT.

The V gene is TRBV25-1, the J gene TRBJ2-3; a weak D match, TRBD2 (5 bases). This CDR3 comprises 16 residues. The germline CDR1 and CDR2 sequences are MGHDK and SYGVNS. Trimming removed 4 bases from V and 2 bases from J, with 16 bases in between. The CDR3 sequence: CASSASIGSYTDTQYF. CDR3 DNA: TGTGCCAGCAGTGCATCGATAGGGAGCTACACAGATACGCAGTATTTT.

The rearrangement joins TRBV5-5 to TRBJ2-3; 9 positions match TRBD1. V lost 7 bases, J lost 2 bases, and 5 bases stayed unmatched. The CDR3 covers 14 residues. From germline, CDR1 is SGHKS and CDR2 YYEKEE (reference sequence). For the CDR3, the DNA is TGTGCCAGCCGGGACAGGGATTACACAGATACGCAGTATTTT. Its translation is CASRDRDYTDTQYF.

The chain carries TRBV30 and TRBJ2-1; no firm D call. Trimming cost V 1 base and J 4 bases, with 11 bases left between them. The length of the CDR3 is 14 residues. CDR1 GTSNPN and CDR2 SVGIG come from the germline V gene (reference sequence). Here the CDR3 DNA reads TGTGCCTGGAGTGCCAGGTTTATTTACAATGAGCAGTTCTTC. It encodes CAWSARFIYNEQFF.

V is TRBV27 and J is TRBJ1-5, with D possibly being TRBD1 (6 bases). This CDR3 region has 13 residues. V was shortened by 4 bases and J by 4 bases, with 8 bases between the two germline ends. CDR1 and CDR2 from the germline V gene are MNHEY and SMNVEV (reference sequence). CDR3 bases: TGTGCCAGCAGTTGGACAGAAAATCAGCCCCAGCATTTT. Its protein is CASSWTENQPQHF.

This sequence joins TRBV5-5 and TRBJ1-5; D is ambiguous. The CDR3 loop spans 14 amino acids. In germline, CDR1 is SGHKS, CDR2 YYEKEE (reference sequence). Trimming left V 4 bases short and J 4 bases short, with 12 bases between. CDR3: CASSPIPGNQPQHF. The CDR3 DNA reads TGTGCCAGCAGCCCTATCCCGGGTAATCAGCCCCAGCATTTT.

The rearrangement uses TRBV19 and TRBJ2-4, with 7 positions matching TRBD1. Looked up from germline, CDR1 is LNHDA and CDR2 is SQIVND (reference sequence). The junction had 15 bases not matched to a gene; V was cut back by 1 base and J by 0 bases. The CDR3 length is 20 residues. Written as DNA, the CDR3 is TGTGCCAGTAGTATAGGGGGCCAGGGGACAGCCGCGCTAGCCAAAAACATTCAGTACTTC. Protein product: CASSIGGQGTAALAKNIQYF. The full variable domain, with the rest looked up from reference TRBV19 and TRBJ2-4, is DGGITQSPKYLFRKEGQNVTLSCEQNLNHDAMYWYRQDPGQGLRLIYYSQIVNDFQKGDIAEGYSVSREKKESFPLTVTSAQKNPTAFYLCASSIGGQGTAALAKNIQYFGAGTRLSVL.

The chain employs TRBV7-8 and TRBJ2-1; 7 bases map to TRBD1. The trim removed 0 bases at V and 1 base at J, leaving 3 bases unmatched. Looked up from germline, CDR1 is SGHVS and CDR2 is FQNEAQ. The CDR3 runs to 16 residues. The CDR3 here is CASSLAGQQSYNEQFF. Here the CDR3 DNA reads TGTGCCAGCAGCTTAGCGGGACAGCAGTCCTACAATGAGCAGTTCTTC.

This chain joins TRBV7-9 and TRBJ2-7, with 8 nucleotides matching TRBD2. V dropped 6 bases and J dropped 2; count of bases not matched to a gene: 3. The germline CDR1 and CDR2 sequences are SEHNR and FQNEAQ (reference sequence). The CDR3 totals 13 residues. The CDR3 bases are TGTGCCAGCAGTTCGGGAGGGACCTACGAGCAGTACTTC. It is translated as CASSSGGTYEQYF.

V usage is TRBV29-1 and J usage is TRBJ2-1; 8 bases line up with TRBD2. V was pared by 6 bases and J by 10 bases, with 17 bases of the junction left unmatched. CDR1 and CDR2 (germline): SQVTM, ANQGSEA. The CDR3 is made up of 15 amino acids. As DNA, the CDR3 is TGCAGCGTAGCCTCTAGGGGTAGCGGGGCCGGCGAGCAGTTCTTC. This encodes CSVASRGSGAGEQFF.

V gene TRBV19 combines with J gene TRBJ2-7; TRBD2 might be the D (5 bases). With 5 bases removed from V and 2 bases from J, the gap between germline ends came to 13 bases. CDR3 length: 14 amino acids. Germline CDR1 and CDR2: LNHDA and SQIVND (reference sequence). The CDR3 reads CASSPRPGTYEQYF. In nucleotides, the CDR3 is TGTGCCAGTAGTCCCCGTCCGGGAACCTACGAGCAGTACTTC.

The rearrangement joins TRBV14 to TRBJ1-2; 7 nucleotides agree with TRBD1. The trim removed 3 bases at V and 5 bases at J, leaving 9 bases unmatched. CDR3 length equals 15 residues. CDR1 and CDR2 from the germline V gene are SGHDN and FVKESK. CDR3 region: CASSQPGQWEYGYTF. The CDR3 DNA is TGTGCCAGCAGCCAGCCGGGACAGTGGGAGTATGGCTACACCTTC.

The J gene is TRBJ2-1, the V gene TRBV5-1; D may be TRBD2 (7 bases). This CDR3 has 18 amino acids. Trimming took 3 bases from V and 0 from J, leaving 19 bases between them. Germline V CDR1 and CDR2: SGHRS, YFSETQ. The CDR3 coding sequence is TGCGCCAGCAGCTCCCTTAGGGGGGGGGCTAGCTCCTACAATGAGCAGTTCTTC. Its protein is CASSSLRGGASSYNEQFF.

V usage is TRBV14 and J usage is TRBJ2-7, with 14 positions matching TRBD2. Germline V lookup: CDR1 SGHDN, CDR2 FVKESK. This CDR3 has 21 amino acids. With V trimmed by 8 bases and J by 6 bases, 27 bases remained unmatched. In DNA, the CDR3 is TGTGCCAGCTCAAGATGGACCCCGGGACTAGCGGGAGAAGGGGGTCTACGCGAGCAGTACTTC. Translated: CASSRWTPGLAGEGGLREQYF.

The chain has TRBV18 and TRBJ1-1; 7 bases fit TRBD1. J was trimmed by 3 bases and V by 0 bases; bases with no gene match: 4. The CDR3 has 15 amino acids. The V gene's germline CDR1 is KGHSH and CDR2 LQKENI. This CDR3 is CASSPPGTAYTEAFF. The DNA of the CDR3 is TGTGCCAGCTCACCACCGGGGACAGCTTACACTGAAGCTTTCTTT.

As to this clone: Other DNA sequences in this sample translate to the same CDR3. The rearrangement joins TRBV18 to TRBJ2-5, with 11 bases lining up with TRBD2. Germline V gives CDR1 KGHSH, CDR2 LQKENI. The CDR3 is 16 residues long. Trimming at V came to 0 bases and at J to 4 bases, leaving 4 bases not matched to a gene. The CDR3 here is CASSPPRLAGGETQYF. CDR3 bases: TGTGCCAGCTCACCACCGAGGCTAGCGGGGGGAGAGACCCAGTACTTC.

This clone came up once. J is TRBJ2-3 and V is TRBV3-1 (or the pseudogene TRBV3-2); D perhaps matches TRBD2 (5 bases). The germline V and J ends were trimmed by 2 bases and 2 bases, with 11 bases remaining between them. Germline V gene lookup returns CDR1 LGHDT and CDR2 YNNKEL (reference sequence). The CDR3 is made up of 15 amino acids. CDR3 nucleotide sequence: TGTGCCAGCAGCCAAACTAGTGGGGTCACAGATACGCAGTATTTT. It encodes CASSQTSGVTDTQYF.

The chain links TRBV7-9 to TRBJ1-1; possible D gene TRBD1, 5 bases. The CDR3 extends over 14 amino acids. Germline V gene lookup returns CDR1 SEHNR and CDR2 FQNEAQ (reference sequence). Trimming pared 2 bases from V and 1 base from J, leaving 8 bases between. The CDR3 region is CASSLQGWNTEAFF. The CDR3 bases are TGTGCCAGCAGCTTACAGGGATGGAACACTGAAGCTTTCTTT.

The V and J genes are TRBV12-5 and TRBJ1-6, with 8 positions matching TRBD1. The V gene's germline CDR1 is LGHNT and CDR2 FRNRAP. The CDR3 is made up of 14 amino acids. V was pared by 10 bases and J by 0 bases, with 2 bases of the junction left unmatched. CDR3 sequence: CATQGASYNSPLHF. As DNA, the CDR3 is TGTGCTACTCAGGGGGCCTCCTATAATTCACCCCTCCACTTT.

As to this clone: Other DNA variants within this sample encode the same CDR3. The chain combines TRBV5-1 with TRBJ1-5; perhaps TRBD1 as D (5 bases). The V end was cut by 0 bases, the J end by 0 bases, with 7 bases between. The CDR3 sequence is 15 residues long. The germline V gene has CDR1 SGHRS and CDR2 YFSETQ. The CDR3 DNA reads as TGCGCCAGCAGCTTGGAAGGGGATAGCAATCAGCCCCAGCATTTT. Translating it yields CASSLEGDSNQPQHF.

In its sample, this clone was seen once. The chain couples TRBV20-1 to TRBJ2-1; the match to TRBD2 covers 7 bases. J was trimmed by 9 bases and V by 3 bases; bases with no gene match: 2. This CDR3 is 11 amino acids long. The V gene's germline CDR1 is DFQATT and CDR2 SNEGSKA (reference sequence). In DNA form, the CDR3 reads TGCAGTGCTAGCGCGGGAGTTGAGCAGTTCTTC. Translation gives CSASAGVEQFF.

The chain couples TRBV10-3 to TRBJ2-7; D is unresolved. The CDR3 consists of 14 residues. Germline lookup yields CDR1 ENHRY and CDR2 SYGVKD. With 2 bases removed from V and 2 bases from J, the gap between germline ends came to 10 bases. CDR3 protein: CAISEVQSTYEQYF. The CDR3 DNA reads as TGTGCCATCAGTGAGGTTCAGTCAACCTACGAGCAGTACTTC.

V gene TRBV11-3 combines with J gene TRBJ2-3, with 13 bases that match TRBD2. The CDR3 is made up of 17 amino acids. V gave up 5 bases and J gave up 2 bases; unmatched junction bases: 7. Germline values: CDR1 SGHNT, CDR2 YENEEA. The CDR3 is CASSRGTSGDFTDTQYF. CDR3 coding DNA: TGTGCCAGCAGCCGCGGGACTAGCGGGGATTTCACAGATACGCAGTATTTT.

The rearrangement joins TRBV27 to TRBJ1-4, with 7 bases fitting TRBD1. The germline V gene encodes CDR1 MNHEY and CDR2 SMNVEV (reference sequence). V dropped 5 bases and J dropped 7; count of bases not matched to a gene: 10. The CDR3 is made up of 15 amino acids. CDR3: CASSPRTGAVEKLFF. DNA for the CDR3: TGTGCCAGCAGTCCCCGAACAGGGGCGGTTGAAAAACTGTTTTTT.